This record concerns one T cell receptor (beta chain) sequence. These data come from a study of shared clonotypes between healthy human individuals. The table came from immunoSEQ multiplex PCR; TCRdb's copy has only in-frame clones and leaves some out. The table shows about 79,000 clones, with under 65% occurring only once. Trimming removed 2 bases at V and 6 bases at J, with 5 bases between. This CDR3 is 12 amino acids long. CDR1 is SNHLY, CDR2 FYNNEI, per germline. The sequence was obtained from a young man in good health. This rearrangement joins TRBV2 to TRBJ2-1, with D uncertain. The sequenced material came from memory CD8+ T cells sorted from blood. Subset indicated: CD45RO+ cells pooled with CCR7-negative TemRA cells. This CDR3 is CASSELANEQFF. For the CDR3, the DNA is TGTGCCAGCAGTGAACTGGCCAATGAGCAGTTCTTC.